The rows below give T cell receptor beta chains drawn from one sample of a study of OX40 agonist ivuxolimab in advanced cancers. Sequenced by immunoSEQ multiplex PCR; TCRdb stores in-frame clones only, minus some. The table records tens of thousands of clones, approximately 92% of them present only once. Sample: CD4+ or CD8+ T cells sorted from blood, taken in a trial of the OX40 agonist ivuxolimab. These receptors came from an adult with an advanced solid tumor such as melanoma, head and neck, liver or kidney cancer. Each CDR3 is given with its conserved first and last residue. Fields, in order: V gene, CDR3 protein.

v_call: TRBV5-1
cdr3_aa: CASSSTRDYGYTF

v_call: TRBV6-5
cdr3_aa: CASSQGGFGKLFF

v_call: TRBV27
cdr3_aa: CASSLMVSSEKLFF

v_call: TRBV5-4
cdr3_aa: CASSLERNTGELFF

v_call: TRBV29-1
cdr3_aa: CSVVEVRDTQYF

v_call: TRBV2
cdr3_aa: CASKERESAGELFF

v_call: TRBV9
cdr3_aa: CASSPDNSNQPQHF

v_call: TRBV19
cdr3_aa: CASRPILVRTGELFF

v_call: TRBV11-2
cdr3_aa: CASSNAGQGPSTDTQYF

v_call: TRBV6-6
cdr3_aa: CASSHSSGASHNEQFF

v_call: TRBV10-2
cdr3_aa: CASARSGANVLTF

v_call: TRBV19
cdr3_aa: CASSMGAGGQETQYF

v_call: TRBV6-6
cdr3_aa: CASSSGQGNGYTF

v_call: TRBV28
cdr3_aa: CASSLPGQGANQPQHF

v_call: TRBV2
cdr3_aa: CATSKIPTNSYNEQFF

v_call: TRBV6-1
cdr3_aa: CASHASRSGAGELFF

v_call: TRBV13
cdr3_aa: CASSLPGTGDYGYTF

v_call: TRBV28
cdr3_aa: CASSATLVASGNTIYF

v_call: TRBV9
cdr3_aa: CASSPVLAVTDTQYF

v_call: TRBV19
cdr3_aa: CASSRPSGRTAKNIQYF

v_call: TRBV6-1
cdr3_aa: CASRRLANSYEQYF

v_call: TRBV14
cdr3_aa: CASSLRRGITNEKLFF

v_call: TRBV5-4
cdr3_aa: CASSTDRSARGHGPYF

v_call: TRBV6-6
cdr3_aa: CASSYSSYFSTDTQYF

v_call: TRBV28
cdr3_aa: CASSGTASYEQYF

v_call: TRBV5-1
cdr3_aa: CASSLEVFYEQYF

v_call: TRBV2
cdr3_aa: CASRTAASGGETQYF

v_call: TRBV7-3
cdr3_aa: CASSLIGVGGSSYNEQFF

v_call: TRBV9
cdr3_aa: CASSPGLAALNEQFF

v_call: TRBV5-6
cdr3_aa: CASSHGETQYF

v_call: TRBV5-1
cdr3_aa: CASSLQTYQGDEQFF

v_call: TRBV5-1
cdr3_aa: CASSLGQGADEQFF

v_call: TRBV5-4
cdr3_aa: CASSRGQGENTEAFF

v_call: TRBV5-4
cdr3_aa: CASSWSDRGTGNTIYF

v_call: TRBV28
cdr3_aa: CASSFTQGPNQPQHF

v_call: TRBV18
cdr3_aa: CASTPLAGALDTQYF

v_call: TRBV15
cdr3_aa: CATSQGARTAFF

v_call: TRBV5-1
cdr3_aa: CASSWGSSEAFF

v_call: TRBV20-1
cdr3_aa: CSASRASEQFF

v_call: TRBV7-8
cdr3_aa: CASSPGGAGYEKLFF

v_call: TRBV28
cdr3_aa: CASSPNTGGLAEAFF

v_call: TRBV30
cdr3_aa: CAWRVNSLGNTIYF

v_call: TRBV27
cdr3_aa: CASSLKGGGPNEQFF

v_call: TRBV5-4
cdr3_aa: CASSLVSGTNIAKNIQYF

v_call: TRBV5-6
cdr3_aa: CASSLRQTQAFF

v_call: TRBV11-3
cdr3_aa: CASSKLENTEAFF